This T cell receptor (beta chain) was recorded in a study of blood T cells in healthy people across ages. Whole-study findings and limits: Getting older went along with TCR beta diversity per million T cells dropping roughly linearly.

There are a few counts of this clonotype. Antigen specificity is unknown. Through a sample-barcoded 5' primer and a J-beta primer mix, a second PCR was run for roughly 6 to 11 cycles. A single record per CDR3 protein comes from TCRdb applying MiXCR to the 5' RACE reads. This sample has about a million distinct CDR3 sequences, with just over 50% found just once. This receptor was obtained from a woman in her fifties or sixties in good health. Sequenced material: blood.

Here the CDR3 DNA reads TGCAGTGCTAGAGTGTCCCGGACAAGGGTGAACACTGAAGCTTTCTTT. It yields the protein CSARVSRTRVNTEAFF. The genes are TRBV20-1 and TRBJ1-1; D possibly corresponds to TRBD1 (5 bases). CDR1 and CDR2 (germline): DFQATT, SNEGSKA (reference sequence). Trimming removed 1 base from V and 0 bases from J, with 15 bases in between. The CDR3 runs 16 residues.